This passage covers 15 T cell receptor beta chains from one sample sequenced in a study of CD8 T cells in ankylosing spondylitis. MiXCR, run by TCRdb on the 5' RACE reads, gives a single entry per CDR3 protein. The sample records 750,000 to 850,000 distinct CDR3 sequences, 12% being singletons. No cognate antigen is known for these TCRs. Study observations and caveats: About 8 highly homologous variants made up a TCR beta motif, and this motif appeared characteristic of ankylosing spondylitis blood.

The sample taken for sequencing was blood, either unsorted or a sorted T cell fraction (not recorded which). Receptor source: a male donor with ankylosing spondylitis.

The gene calls are TRBV4-1 and TRBJ1-4; D is undetermined. The CDR3 loop spans 14 amino acids. Germline V CDR1 and CDR2: MGHRA, YSYEKL. V lost 4 bases and J 3 bases, leaving 9 bases between the germline ends. The CDR3 coding sequence is TGCGCCAGCAGCCCTCCCCGCGCTAATGAAAAACTGTTTTTT. Amino acid sequence: CASSPPRANEKLFF.

The V and J genes are TRBV5-1 and TRBJ2-1, with D tentatively TRBD1 (5 bases). V lost 9 bases to trimming and J lost 7 bases, with 23 bases between them. Germline CDR1 reads SGHRS; CDR2 reads YFSETQ. This CDR3 is 15 amino acids long. CDR3 in amino acids: CATWVGVGLGNEQFF. The CDR3 DNA reads TGCGCCACCTGGGTAGGGGTCGGTCTTGGGAATGAGCAGTTCTTC. Full variable domain (missing parts from reference TRBV5-1 and TRBJ2-1): KAGVTQTPRYLIKTRGQQVTLSCSPISGHRSVSWYQQTPGQGLQFLFEYFSETQRNKGNFPGRFSGRQFSNSRSEMNVSTLELGDSALYLCATWVGVGLGNEQFFGPGTRLTVL.

This chain links TRBV20-1 with TRBJ2-5; no reliable D call. Germline V lookup: CDR1 DFQATT, CDR2 SNEGSKA (reference sequence). V lost 0 bases, J lost 5 bases, and 13 bases lay in between. CDR3 length: 14 amino acids. CDR3 protein: CSARDLYGRETQYF. For the CDR3, the DNA is TGCAGTGCTAGAGATCTTTATGGGCGGGAGACCCAGTACTTC.

This clonotype was seen a few times. The rearrangement joins TRBV29-1 to TRBJ1-3; TRBD1 is a possible D gene (5 bases). Germline V CDR1 and CDR2: SQVTM, ANQGSEA. The CDR3 runs to 14 residues. V was clipped by 8 bases and J by 0 bases, with 14 bases between them. The CDR3 protein is CSTQDKSSGNTIYF. CDR3 bases: TGCAGCACTCAGGACAAGAGCTCTGGAAACACCATATATTTT.

There are a few counts of this clonotype. This chain links TRBV11-2 with TRBJ1-1, with unresolved D. Germline values: CDR1 SGHAT, CDR2 FQNNGV. With 5 bases removed from V and 3 bases from J, the gap between germline ends came to 7 bases. The CDR3 is 12 amino acids. CDR3: CASSAVYTEAFF. DNA for the CDR3: TGTGCCAGCAGCGCCGTTTACACTGAAGCTTTCTTT.

V usage is TRBV20-1 and J usage is TRBJ1-1; TRBD1 aligns across 7 bases. Germline V lookup: CDR1 DFQATT, CDR2 SNEGSKA (reference sequence). The CDR3 has 13 amino acids. The V gene end was trimmed by 3 bases and the J gene end by 3 bases; junction bases not matched to a gene: 4. CDR3 region: CSAREQGYTEAFF. CDR3 bases: TGCAGTGCTAGGGAACAGGGGTACACTGAAGCTTTCTTT.

This chain connects TRBV18 to TRBJ2-1, with 7 bases aligning to TRBD2. The CDR3 has 17 residues. Trimming removed 3 bases from V and 3 bases from J; junction bases left unmatched: 11. Per germline, CDR1 KGHSH and CDR2 LQKENI. CDR3: CASSPQVAGELYNEQFF. Here the CDR3 DNA reads TGTGCCAGCTCACCCCAGGTGGCGGGAGAACTCTACAATGAGCAGTTCTTC.

Only a few counts were recorded for this clonotype. The chain carries TRBV7-6 and TRBJ1-6, with TRBD1 matching over 11 bases. Germline V gene lookup returns CDR1 SGHVS and CDR2 FNYEAQ. V shed 5 bases and J 0 bases; nucleotides not matched to a gene: 6. CDR3 length equals 18 residues. The CDR3 loop reads CASSLGTGGSSYNSPLHF. CDR3 coding DNA: TGTGCCAGCAGCCTAGGGACAGGGGGTAGCTCCTATAATTCACCCCTCCACTTT.

In its sample, this clonotype was seen a few times. The V call is TRBV5-6, the J call TRBJ2-7; TRBD1 matches at 8 bases. Trimming took 4 bases from V and 8 from J; bases not matched to a gene: 11. The CDR3 has 14 residues. Per the germline V gene, CDR1 is SGHDT and CDR2 is YYEEEE. CDR3 loop: CASSLGTGPGQQYF. CDR3 nucleotides: TGTGCCAGCAGCCTCGGGACAGGCCCCGGGCAGCAGTACTTC.

This chain links TRBV24-1 with TRBJ2-5; either TRBD1 or TRBD2 may supply D (5 bases each). Germline lookup yields CDR1 KGHDR and CDR2 SFDVKD. V lost 3 bases and J lost 5, with 15 bases in between. The CDR3 runs 15 residues. The CDR3 nucleotides read TGTGCCACCAGTGATCCACCGGGACGCGGGGAGACCCAGTACTTC. It codes for CATSDPPGRGETQYF.

Only a few counts were recorded for this clonotype. The genes are TRBV4-2 and TRBJ2-6; no firm D call. Germline lookup yields CDR1 LGHNA and CDR2 YNFKEQ. The CDR3 spans 15 residues. V was trimmed by 1 base and J by 6 bases, leaving 10 bases between them. The DNA of the CDR3 is TGTGCCAGCAGCCAAGTGGGTGGTGAGGCCAACGTCCTGACTTTC. It codes for CASSQVGGEANVLTF.

This clonotype was found a few times. The chain employs TRBV29-1 and TRBJ2-7; 7 nucleotides agree with TRBD1. The germline V gene encodes CDR1 SQVTM and CDR2 ANQGSEA. The ends lost 1 base at V and 4 bases at J; junction bases unmatched: 7. The CDR3 is 14 residues long. The CDR3 sequence: CSVEVGAGGYEQYF. CDR3 nucleotide sequence: TGCAGCGTTGAAGTTGGGGCAGGGGGTTACGAGCAGTACTTC.

This clonotype was counted a few times. V is TRBV7-8 and J is TRBJ2-7; tentatively, D is TRBD1 (5 bases). V lost 1 base, J lost 4 bases, and 14 bases lay in between. Looked up from germline, CDR1 is SGHVS and CDR2 is FQNEAQ. The CDR3 consists of 15 residues. The CDR3 coding sequence is TGTGCCAGCAGCTTAGGCCAGGGTAGTGCTTACGAGCAGTACTTC. Amino acid sequence: CASSLGQGSAYEQYF. The full variable domain, in which reference TRBV7-8 and TRBJ2-7 provide the parts outside the CDR3, is GAGVSQSPRYKVAKRGQDVALRCDPISGHVSLFWYQQALGQGPEFLTYFQNEAQLDKSGLPSDRFFAERPEGSVSTLKIQRTQQEDSAVYLCASSLGQGSAYEQYFGPGTRLTVT.

In its sample, this clonotype was seen a few times. This chain connects TRBV12-3 or TRBV12-4 to TRBJ2-2; the D gene is possibly TRBD2 (5 bases). CDR3 size: 15 residues. The germline V and J ends were trimmed by 3 bases and 5 bases, with 13 bases remaining between them. CDR3 region: CASSFMLAITGELFF. CDR3 DNA sequence: TGTGCCAGCAGTTTTATGCTAGCAATTACCGGGGAGCTGTTTTTT.

The chain combines TRBV6-2 or TRBV6-3 with TRBJ2-1; 9 bases fit TRBD1. This CDR3 has 15 residues. Germline CDR1 is MNHEY and CDR2 is SVGEGT. Losses at the gene ends were 5 bases for V and 6 bases for J; bases not matched to a gene: 8. DNA of the CDR3: TGTGCCAGCAGTACGTACAGGGGGCGCGTCAATGAGCAGTTCTTC. This translates into CASSTYRGRVNEQFF.